One sample yielded the 30 T cell receptor beta chains listed below, sequenced in a study of vaccination and CD4 T cells after COVID-19. Treatment here: approximately 9-day PBMC culture with coronavirus spike peptide pools or control peptides (ViraFEST assay). These receptors are not linked to any known antigen. An Oncomine TCR Beta short-read assay was used to sequence the DNA from cultured CD4+ T cells. TCRdb analysed the PCR reads with MiXCR anew, one entry per CDR3 protein. The sample has fewer than 15,000 distinct CDR3 sequences; 35% to 50% are singletons. The specimen sequenced was CD4+ T cells from blood, cultured in vitro. The origin of the receptors is a human donor who had recovered from COVID-19.

The V call is TRBV24-1, the J call TRBJ1-1; no clear D gene. The CDR3 has 14 residues. Germline loops: CDR1 KGHDR, CDR2 SFDVKD. Trimming shortened V by 3 bases and J by 0 bases, and 7 bases separated the two germline ends. CDR3 sequence reads: CATSDGVMNTEAFF. The CDR3, as DNA: TGTGCCACCAGTGATGGGGTTATGAACACTGAAGCTTTCTTT.

The chain recombines TRBV6-1 with TRBJ1-6; D is possibly TRBD1 (5 bases). The length of the CDR3 is 15 residues. V gave up 6 bases and J gave up 1 base, with 10 bases separating them. Germline CDR1 reads MNHNS; CDR2 reads SASEGT. CDR3 nucleotides: TGTGCCAGCAGATCCAGACAGTCCTATAATTCACCCCTCCACTTT. Its translation is CASRSRQSYNSPLHF.

This clonotype was observed a handful of times. The V and J genes are TRBV2 and TRBJ1-2; D remains unclear. Trimming took 2 bases from V and 6 from J, leaving 7 bases between them. Germline CDR1 reads SNHLY; CDR2 reads FYNNEI. The CDR3 consists of 12 residues. CDR3: CASSETRHGYTF. The CDR3 bases are TGTGCCAGCAGTGAAACGAGGCATGGCTACACCTTC.

The CDR3 spells CASSYAGQGAASSVQETQYF. CDR3 nucleotide sequence: TGTGCCAGCAGTTACGCCGGACAGGGGGCAGCATCATCTGTCCAAGAGACCCAGTACTTC. V and J are TRBV6-5 and TRBJ2-5; 11 bases are a match to TRBD1. Germline lookup yields CDR1 MNHEY and CDR2 SVGAGI. CDR3 length: 20 amino acids. V trimming: 2 bases; J trimming: 1 base; junction bases outside the gene matches: 15.

V is TRBV7-6 and J is TRBJ1-1, with 7 bases fitting TRBD1. The trim removed 3 bases at V and 2 bases at J, leaving 6 bases unmatched. Germline-derived CDR1 and CDR2 are SGHVS and FNYEAQ. The length of the CDR3 is 15 residues. CDR3 sequence reads: CASSFRQGANTEAFF. The DNA for the CDR3 is TGTGCCAGCAGCTTCAGACAGGGAGCCAACACTGAAGCTTTCTTT.

The chain joins TRBV14 to TRBJ2-7; D remains ambiguous. V was shortened by 1 base and J by 2 bases, with 3 bases between the two germline ends. This CDR3 has 12 residues. Germline CDR1 reads SGHDN; CDR2 reads FVKESK. The CDR3 reads CASSQVPYEQYF. Here the CDR3 DNA reads TGTGCCAGCAGCCAAGTACCCTACGAGCAGTACTTC.

This clonotype was counted only a few times. The chain uses TRBV30 and TRBJ1-1; 7 bases line up with TRBD1. CDR1 GTSNPN and CDR2 SVGIG come from the germline V gene (reference sequence). V shed 0 bases and J 9 bases; nucleotides not matched to a gene: 13. This CDR3 has 15 amino acids. In nucleotides, the CDR3 is TGTGCCTGGAGTGTCTCAAATAGGGGAAGGGGGCAAGCTTTCTTT. Its protein is CAWSVSNRGRGQAFF.

A few counts support this clonotype. The chain combines TRBV7-2 with TRBJ1-1; 8 positions agree with TRBD1. Germline CDR1 reads SGHTA; CDR2 reads FQGNSA. The CDR3 is 15 amino acids. Unmatched junction bases numbered 9, after V lost 5 bases and J lost 4 bases. The chain's CDR3 is CASSLGGQAGTEAFF. The CDR3 nucleotides read TGTGCCAGCAGCCTAGGGGGACAGGCAGGCACTGAAGCTTTCTTT.

The V and J genes are TRBV5-4 and TRBJ1-1; no firm D call. The CDR3 is 14 residues long. CDR1 and CDR2 (germline): SGHNT, YYREEE (reference sequence). Deletions cut 6 bases from V and 4 bases from J, with 16 bases between. DNA of the CDR3: TGTGCCAGCACCCGGTCGAGGGCGGCCACTGAAGCTTTCTTT. It encodes CASTRSRAATEAFF.

This sequence joins TRBV30 and TRBJ1-2, with TRBD1 identical over 9 bases. Germline V gene sequence: CDR1 GTSNPN, CDR2 SVGIG (reference sequence). Unmatched junction bases numbered 12, after V lost 0 bases and J lost 7 bases. CDR3 length equals 16 residues. Here the CDR3 reads CAWSVIPTGGMAGYTF. Here the CDR3 DNA reads TGTGCCTGGAGTGTAATACCGACAGGGGGAATGGCTGGCTACACCTTC.

The chain combines TRBV19 with TRBJ1-5, with TRBD1 identical over 10 bases. The CDR3 length is 14 residues. The V gene's germline CDR1 is LNHDA and CDR2 SQIVND (reference sequence). Trimming cost V 5 bases and J 6 bases; bases outside gene matches: 4. The CDR3 protein is CASSGGQGFQPQHF. The CDR3 DNA reads as TGTGCCAGTAGTGGGGGACAGGGGTTTCAGCCCCAGCATTTT.

The J gene is TRBJ2-7, the V gene TRBV7-8; 7 nucleotides agree with TRBD1. The germline CDR1 and CDR2 sequences are SGHVS and FQNEAQ. The length of the CDR3 is 14 residues. V was clipped by 4 bases and J by 1 base; unmatched bases: 4. CDR3 protein: CASSSGTESYEQYF. The CDR3 DNA follows: TGTGCCAGCAGCTCCGGGACAGAGTCCTACGAGCAGTACTTC.

This clonotype was seen more than once but under ten times. V usage is TRBV12-3 or TRBV12-4 and J usage is TRBJ1-2; the D gene is possibly TRBD1 (5 bases). The CDR3 runs 13 residues. Between the trimmed V and J ends, which lost 5 bases and 5 bases, there was a span of 12 bases. The CDR3 spells CASSTGTEYGYTF. The CDR3 nucleotides are TGTGCCAGCAGTACCGGGACTGAGTATGGCTACACCTTC.

This sequence joins TRBV6-4 and TRBJ1-1; 8 positions agree with TRBD1. This CDR3 is 21 amino acids long. Germline values: CDR1 MRHNA, CDR2 SNTAGT. Trimming removed 5 bases from V and 0 bases from J; junction bases left unmatched: 23. The chain's CDR3 is CASSYGQGLDGARRMNTEAFF. The CDR3, as DNA: TGTGCCAGCAGTTACGGACAGGGATTAGATGGAGCCCGAAGGATGAACACTGAAGCTTTCTTT.

This clonotype was detected only a few times. The gene calls are TRBV20-1 and TRBJ1-5; D might be TRBD1 (5 bases). The ends were cut back, 4 bases at V and 0 bases at J, with 10 bases in the middle. Germline lookup yields CDR1 DFQATT and CDR2 SNEGSKA (reference sequence). This CDR3 contains 14 residues. DNA for the CDR3: TGCAGTGCTACCCAGGGTTCTAGCAATCAGCCCCAGCATTTT. Its translation: CSATQGSSNQPQHF.

The rearrangement links TRBV6-1 to TRBJ2-7; D ambiguous. The germline V and J ends were trimmed by 6 bases and 2 bases, with 11 bases remaining between them. The CDR3 consists of 13 residues. Germline values: CDR1 MNHNS, CDR2 SASEGT. CDR3 in amino acids: CASRRTGTYEQYF. The CDR3, as DNA: TGTGCCAGCAGGCGGACGGGTACCTACGAGCAGTACTTC.

The rearrangement joins TRBV10-2 to TRBJ1-5, with D possibly TRBD1 on 5 matching bases. Trimming stripped 3 bases from V and 4 bases from J, with 13 bases between. Germline V gene sequence: CDR1 WSHSY, CDR2 SAAADI. The CDR3 is 15 amino acids. The CDR3 DNA reads as TGCGCCAGCAGTGATTCGCAGGGTTATAATCAGCCCCAGCATTTT. Amino acids: CASSDSQGYNQPQHF.

The V call is TRBV7-8, the J call TRBJ1-2; tentative D call: TRBD1 (5 bases). Trimming removed 1 base at V and 4 bases at J, with 13 bases between. Germline V CDR1 and CDR2: SGHVS, FQNEAQ. The length of the CDR3 is 15 residues. The CDR3 loop is CASSLGSGPLYGYTF. The DNA of the CDR3 is TGTGCCAGCAGCTTAGGGTCAGGGCCCCTCTATGGCTACACCTTC. The whole variable domain, remainder taken from reference TRBV7-8 and TRBJ1-2, is GAGVSQSPRYKVAKRGQDVALRCDPISGHVSLFWYQQALGQGPEFLTYFQNEAQLDKSGLPSDRFFAERPEGSVSTLKIQRTQQEDSAVYLCASSLGSGPLYGYTFGSGTRLTVV.

The chain links TRBV19 to TRBJ1-5, with a tentative D call TRBD1 (5 bases). This CDR3 contains 15 residues. Germline assignment: CDR1 LNHDA and CDR2 SQIVND (reference sequence). The V end was cut by 6 bases, the J end by 0 bases, with 12 bases between. CDR3 bases: TGTGCCAGTAGATCAGGGACTGGTAGCAATCAGCCCCAGCATTTT. Protein sequence: CASRSGTGSNQPQHF.

The chain joins TRBV9 to TRBJ2-5; D is perhaps TRBD1 or TRBD2 (5 bases each). Trimming removed 1 base at V and 5 bases at J, with 18 bases between. Per the germline V gene, CDR1 is SGDLS and CDR2 is YYNGEE. This CDR3 region has 16 residues. The CDR3 sequence: CASSVTPSGPGETQYF. The CDR3 nucleotides read TGTGCCAGCAGCGTAACCCCATCGGGGCCTGGGGAGACCCAGTACTTC. Combining the CDR3 with reference TRBV9 and TRBJ2-5 gives the whole variable domain DSGVTQTPKHLITATGQRVTLRCSPRSGDLSVYWYQQSLDQGLQFLIQYYNGEERAKGNILERFSAQQFPDLHSELNLSSLELGDSALYFCASSVTPSGPGETQYFGPGTRLLVL.

The chain combines TRBV14 with TRBJ2-7, with a tentative D call TRBD1 (6 bases). The CDR3 runs to 15 residues. Trimming removed 2 bases from V and 3 bases from J, with 14 bases in between. CDR1 SGHDN and CDR2 FVKESK come from the germline V gene. This CDR3 is CASSQLGQTIYEQYF. The DNA for the CDR3 is TGTGCCAGCAGCCAACTAGGACAGACGATCTACGAGCAGTACTTC.

V usage is TRBV12-3 or TRBV12-4 and J usage is TRBJ2-7; 8 positions match TRBD2. The CDR3 loop spans 15 amino acids. The V segment lost 3 bases and the J segment 2 bases; nucleotides outside the gene matches: 6. CDR3 nucleotides: TGTGCCAGCAGTTTTAGCACTAGCGGAACCTACGAGCAGTACTTC. It translates to CASSFSTSGTYEQYF.

This rearrangement joins TRBV6-1 to TRBJ2-5; a weak D match, TRBD1 (6 bases). Germline CDR1 is MNHNS and CDR2 is SASEGT. This CDR3 is 14 amino acids long. V lost 3 bases, J lost 5 bases, and 13 bases lay in between. As DNA, the CDR3 is TGTGCCAGCAGTGAGGTGACAGGTCTGGAGACCCAGTACTTC. It is translated as CASSEVTGLETQYF.

This clonotype was seen more than once but under ten times. This chain uses TRBV27 with TRBJ1-5, with 7 bases that match TRBD1. There are 18 residues in the CDR3. J lost 0 bases, V lost 6 bases, and 14 bases had no gene match. Germline CDR1 MNHEY, CDR2 SMNVEV (reference sequence). In nucleotides, the CDR3 is TGTGCCAGCAGGGAGGGGGCAGGAGGCGGATATAGCAATCAGCCCCAGCATTTT. Protein: CASREGAGGGYSNQPQHF.

The genes are TRBV20-1 and TRBJ2-1, with TRBD1 as a possible D gene (6 bases). The CDR3 runs to 15 residues. The germline V gene has CDR1 DFQATT and CDR2 SNEGSKA (reference sequence). V shed 5 bases and J shed 0 bases, with 14 bases lying between them. The CDR3 region is CSAYIQGFSYNEQFF. The CDR3, as DNA: TGCAGTGCTTATATACAGGGTTTCTCCTACAATGAGCAGTTCTTC.

In nucleotides, the CDR3 is TGCAGTGCTGTTAGCGGGCCAAACTCCTACAATGAGCAGTTCTTC. Protein: CSAVSGPNSYNEQFF. V usage is TRBV20-1 and J usage is TRBJ2-1; 7 bases agree with TRBD2. In germline, CDR1 is DFQATT, CDR2 SNEGSKA (reference sequence). This CDR3 comprises 15 residues. V dropped 5 bases and J dropped 0; count of bases not matched to a gene: 7.

The V call is TRBV11-1, the J call TRBJ1-2, with TRBD1 as a possible D gene (6 bases). Trimming removed 5 bases at V and 4 bases at J, with 14 bases between. This CDR3 is built from 14 residues. Germline loops: CDR1 SGHAT, CDR2 FQDESV (reference sequence). This CDR3 is CASSISQGSYGYTF. The CDR3 nucleotides read TGTGCCAGCAGCATAAGCCAGGGGAGCTATGGCTACACCTTC.

V and J are TRBV20-1 and TRBJ1-1; D gene unclear. Germline V gene lookup returns CDR1 DFQATT and CDR2 SNEGSKA (reference sequence). The CDR3 loop spans 13 amino acids. V lost 0 bases to trimming and J lost 1 base, with 6 bases between them. The CDR3 DNA reads as TGCAGTGCTAGAGATACACAGAACACTGAAGCTTTCTTT. Translation gives CSARDTQNTEAFF.

This clonotype has just a few counts. The rearrangement links TRBV15 to TRBJ2-5; D gene unclear. CDR1 is LNHNV, CDR2 YYDKDF, per germline (reference sequence). V was cut by 1 base and J by 2 bases, with 8 bases left in between. The CDR3 extends over 14 amino acids. CDR3 bases: TGTGCCACCAGCAGAGGTAACTTACAAGAGACCCAGTACTTC. It is translated as CATSRGNLQETQYF.

A few counts support this clonotype. The genes are TRBV2 and TRBJ2-5; D ambiguous. This CDR3 has 11 amino acids. V gave up 6 bases and J gave up 2 bases, with 4 bases separating them. Germline lookup yields CDR1 SNHLY and CDR2 FYNNEI. CDR3 in amino acids: CASRLQETQYF. The DNA for the CDR3 is TGTGCCAGCAGATTGCAAGAGACCCAGTACTTC.